These T cell receptor beta chains were read from a single sample in a study of a mutant IDH1 vaccine in newly diagnosed glioma. Repertoires were generated with immunoSEQ multiplex PCR, while TCRdb's copy carries only in-frame clones and drops some. The table includes over 55,000 clones, about 81% detected once. These receptors' targets are unknown. The sample in question was PBMCs, obtained from a glioma patient whose treatment included an IDH1 peptide vaccine. The receptors shown here come from a woman aged 40-49 years with glioma. Some clones in this sample may be carry-over from other donors' samples. Each CDR3 is given with its conserved first and last residue. D genes are given only for firm matches. Only some rows state a clone size, as once, few, many or a class for expanded clones.

d_call j_call v_call clone_size cdr3_aa cdr3_nt
TRBD1 TRBJ2-7 TRBV19 . CASSVAGTGLNEQYF TGTGCCAGTAGTGTTGCCGGGACAGGATTGAACGAGCAGTACTTC
. TRBJ2-5 TRBV18 . CASSPTTQETQYF TGTGCCAGCTCACCAACTACCCAAGAGACCCAGTACTTC
. TRBJ1-1 TRBV9 . CASSVSFGEAFF TGTGCCAGCAGCGTATCCTTCGGGGAAGCTTTCTTT
TRBD2 TRBJ2-1 TRBV2 once CASSLSGGGNEQFF TGTGCCAGCAGTCTTAGCGGGGGTGGCAATGAGCAGTTCTTC
TRBD1 TRBJ1-1 TRBV7-3 . CASRTQGARNTEAFF TGTGCCAGCCGGACACAGGGGGCCCGTAACACTGAAGCTTTCTTT
TRBD1 TRBJ2-4 TRBV30 once CAWSPMTGYSKNIQYF TGTGCCTGGAGCCCAATGACAGGGTATTCCAAAAACATTCAGTACTTC
TRBD1 TRBJ1-1 TRBV6-5 . CASSFTGGRTEAFF TGTGCCAGCAGTTTCACAGGGGGCCGCACTGAAGCTTTCTTT
. TRBJ2-5 TRBV27 . CASRHGLQETQYF TGTGCCAGCAGACACGGACTGCAAGAGACCCAGTACTTC
. TRBJ1-2 TRBV6-5 . CASSQSLDANYGYTF TGTGCCAGCAGTCAGAGCCTAGACGCTAACTATGGCTACACCTTC
. TRBJ2-5 TRBV2 few CASSRNSQETQYF TGTGCCAGCAGTCGTAACTCCCAAGAGACCCAGTACTTC
TRBD2 TRBJ2-7 TRBV15 . CATSRTSGGSEQYF TGTGCCACCAGCAGGACTAGCGGGGGGTCCGAGCAGTACTTC
TRBD2 TRBJ2-7 TRBV4-2 . CASSQEGRGGLHEQYF TGTGCCAGCAGCCAAGAGGGGCGGGGGGGCCTCCACGAGCAGTACTTC
TRBD1 TRBJ2-3 TRBV5-6 . CASSWGQGAGTPDTQYF TGTGCCAGCAGCTGGGGCCAGGGGGCGGGGACGCCAGATACGCAGTATTTT
. TRBJ1-6 TRBV7-9 . CASSFAPQGLYNSPLHF TGTGCCAGCAGCTTCGCCCCACAGGGTCTCTATAATTCACCCCTCCACTTT
. TRBJ1-5 TRBV2 . CASRTVKNVQPQHF TGTGCCAGCAGGACAGTTAAGAATGTTCAGCCCCAGCATTTT
. TRBJ1-4 TRBV5-8 . CASSLGRTGGEKLFF TGTGCCAGCAGCTTGGGACGGACTGGGGGTGAAAAACTGTTTTTT
TRBD2 TRBJ2-3 TRBV9 . CASSVGEGLPSDTQYF TGTGCCAGCAGCGTAGGGGAGGGACTTCCCTCAGATACGCAGTATTTT
. TRBJ2-5 TRBV30 . CAWSVGGSETQYF TGTGCCTGGAGTGTTGGTGGGTCAGAGACCCAGTACTTC
TRBD1 TRBJ1-4 TRBV5-1 . CASSLQGQGNEKLFF TGCGCCAGCAGCTTGCAGGGACAGGGGAATGAAAAACTGTTTTTT
TRBD1 TRBJ1-2 TRBV19 few CASRSPGGDHSNYGYTF TGTGCCAGTAGATCTCCAGGGGGAGATCACTCCAACTATGGCTACACCTTC
. TRBJ2-1 TRBV10-1 . CASSNSGARNEQFF TGCGCCAGCAGCAATAGCGGTGCTCGGAATGAGCAGTTCTTC